These T cell receptor beta chains were read from a single sample in a study of blood T cell repertoires in COVID-19. Produced via immunoSEQ multiplex PCR; TCRdb's table is partial and in-frame only. The table lists about 180,000 clones, over 75% of them singletons. Sequenced input: peripheral blood. All receptors come from a man aged 60 to 75 with acute or convalescent COVID-19. Each CDR3 is given with its conserved first and last residue. Fields, in order: CDR3 protein, J gene, V gene.

CASSEWDRGQPQHF,TRBJ1-5,TRBV6-1
CASSRRGLAATDTQYF,TRBJ2-3,TRBV2
CASSCRTGGLDEQFF,TRBJ2-1,TRBV6-7
CASGTGPNYGYTF,TRBJ1-2,TRBV2
CASSSGQGDTGELFF,TRBJ2-2,TRBV28
CASRGNMNTEAFF,TRBJ1-1,TRBV6-5
CASSYDGGPVYGYTF,TRBJ1-2,TRBV6-5
CATSDPRDRGGTGELFF,TRBJ2-2,TRBV24-1
CASGPRRGTEAFF,TRBJ1-1,TRBV12-5
CASSLRGGQGTYEQYF,TRBJ2-7,TRBV27
CASNTGYYGYTF,TRBJ1-2,TRBV28
CASSIVPGQGNEAFF,TRBJ1-1,TRBV19
CASSLTGGSYEQYF,TRBJ2-7,TRBV6-5